The 30 T cell receptor beta chains given below trace back to one sample, sequenced in a study of CD4+ T cells in melanoma. The table came from immunoSEQ multiplex PCR; TCRdb's copy has only in-frame clones and leaves some out. The top ten clones hold around 14% of a sample with approximately 14,000 clones, about 64% of them seen once. Specimen: cells from a culture (not recorded whether cultured in vitro). The receptor source for this set is a human donor with melanoma.

The chain joins TRBV5-1 to TRBJ2-1; 11 nucleotides match TRBD2. The CDR3 length is 15 residues. Per the germline V gene, CDR1 is SGHRS and CDR2 is YFSETQ. V was pared by 4 bases and J by 6 bases, with 6 bases of the junction left unmatched. Written as DNA, the CDR3 is TGCGCCAGCAGCCCCCTTAGCGGGGGGGTCAATGAGCAGTTCTTC. As protein: CASSPLSGGVNEQFF.

The chain links TRBV5-1 to TRBJ1-5; the match to TRBD1 covers 7 bases. Germline assignment: CDR1 SGHRS and CDR2 YFSETQ. The trim removed 0 bases at V and 7 bases at J, leaving 7 bases unmatched. The CDR3 runs 15 residues. The CDR3 nucleotides are TGCGCCAGCAGCTTGGCGCCAGGGGGAGGACAGCCCCAGCATTTT. Translating it yields CASSLAPGGGQPQHF.

This chain connects TRBV5-1 to TRBJ2-1, with D perhaps TRBD1 (6 bases). CDR1 SGHRS and CDR2 YFSETQ come from the germline V gene. The CDR3 loop spans 16 amino acids. Trimming left V 2 bases short and J 2 bases short, with 14 bases between. CDR3 bases: TGCGCCAGCAGCTTCCCGGCAGGGGAGACCTACAATGAGCAGTTCTTC. Its protein product is CASSFPAGETYNEQFF.

The rearrangement links TRBV13 to TRBJ2-5, with 10 bases aligning to TRBD2. This CDR3 is 17 amino acids long. Germline V CDR1 and CDR2: PRHDT, FYEKMQ (reference sequence). V trimming: 5 bases; J trimming: 7 bases; junction bases outside the gene matches: 16. The CDR3 loop is CASSLKNLAGAPRTQYF. CDR3 nucleotide sequence: TGTGCCAGCAGCCTAAAAAACCTAGCGGGGGCCCCCCGGACCCAGTACTTC.

The chain is built from TRBV5-1 and TRBJ2-4; the match to TRBD1 covers 8 bases. The CDR3 loop spans 16 amino acids. Germline loops: CDR1 SGHRS, CDR2 YFSETQ. V was pared by 0 bases and J by 5 bases, with 7 bases of the junction left unmatched. The CDR3 region has the DNA TGCGCCAGCAGCTTGGGCACCGGGACAGGCCAAAACATTCAGTACTTC. This codes for CASSLGTGTGQNIQYF.

V is TRBV21-1 and J is TRBJ2-2; the D segment call TRBD2 is taken from the table without a DNA check. TRBV21-1 is listed as a pseudogene. This CDR3 contains 16 residues. The CDR3 loop reads CASSNGPAENTGELFF. CDR3 coding DNA: TGTGCCAGCAGCAATGGGCCAGCGGAGAACACCGGGGAGCTGTTTTTT.

This clone has more than one count but fewer than ten. V is TRBV5-1 and J is TRBJ2-7; TRBD1 aligns across 12 bases. The junction had 3 bases not matched to a gene; V was cut back by 4 bases and J by 4 bases. Germline values: CDR1 SGHRS, CDR2 YFSETQ. CDR3 size: 14 residues. The CDR3 reads CASSVGQGAYEQYF. CDR3 coding DNA: TGCGCCAGCAGCGTGGGACAGGGGGCTTACGAGCAGTACTTC.

In its sample, this clone was seen a few times. V usage is TRBV2 and J usage is TRBJ1-1, with TRBD1 matching over 9 bases. Unmatched junction bases numbered 2, after V lost 5 bases and J lost 1 base. CDR3 length: 14 amino acids. Germline V gives CDR1 SNHLY, CDR2 FYNNEI. The CDR3 nucleotides are TGTGCCAGCAGTAACAGGGGGCGGAACACTGAAGCTTTCTTT. Protein product: CASSNRGRNTEAFF. The full variable domain, its missing parts supplied by reference TRBV2 and TRBJ1-1, is EPEVTQTPSHQVTQMGQEVILRCVPISNHLYFYWYRQILGQKVEFLVSFYNNEISEKSEIFDDQFSVERPDGSNFTLKIRSTKLEDSAMYFCASSNRGRNTEAFFGQGTRLTVV.

V and J are TRBV13 and TRBJ2-7, with 9 positions matching TRBD1. J gave up 6 bases and V 3 bases, and 6 bases lay outside the gene matches. Germline V lookup: CDR1 PRHDT, CDR2 FYEKMQ (reference sequence). The CDR3 runs to 14 residues. The CDR3, as DNA: TGTGCCAGCAGCTTCCGGACAGGGGTTTTCGAGCAGTACTTC. Translating it yields CASSFRTGVFEQYF.

The gene calls are TRBV7-9 and TRBJ1-2; the D is unclear. The CDR3 length is 13 residues. Germline V gene sequence: CDR1 SEHNR, CDR2 FQNEAQ (reference sequence). With 1 base removed from V and 8 bases from J, the gap between germline ends came to 11 bases. For the CDR3, the DNA is TGTGCCAGCAGCTTAGGTGTAGGACGGGGCTACACCTTC. This encodes CASSLGVGRGYTF.

This clone occurred once. In DNA, the CDR3 is TGTGCCAGCAGCGTAGGCCCCCGAATCTCTAGCGGGGGACCTGAGACCCAGTACTTC. Its protein is CASSVGPRISSGGPETQYF. The chain recombines TRBV9 with TRBJ2-5; 10 positions agree with TRBD2. J was trimmed by 5 bases and V by 0 bases; bases with no gene match: 16. The CDR3 is 19 residues long. In germline, CDR1 is SGDLS, CDR2 YYNGEE.

Only one count was recorded for this clone. The V and J genes are TRBV10-3 and TRBJ1-1; no clear D gene. The CDR3 loop spans 11 amino acids. V lost 4 bases and J 4 bases, leaving 4 bases between the germline ends. Germline lookup yields CDR1 ENHRY and CDR2 SYGVKD. The CDR3 loop reads CAISGGTEAFF. The CDR3 region has the DNA TGTGCCATCAGTGGGGGCACTGAAGCTTTCTTT.

This clone was found a few times. The V and J genes are TRBV11-2 and TRBJ2-2; possible D gene TRBD2, 6 bases. V lost 1 base to trimming and J lost 4 bases, with 7 bases between them. Germline CDR1 reads SGHAT; CDR2 reads FQNNGV. The CDR3 loop spans 14 amino acids. The CDR3 sequence is CASSLVGGTGELFF. CDR3 DNA: TGTGCCAGCAGCTTAGTCGGGGGCACCGGGGAGCTGTTTTTT.

V gene TRBV5-1 combines with J gene TRBJ2-5; 11 bases match TRBD2. The CDR3 contains 16 residues. Germline CDR1 SGHRS, CDR2 YFSETQ. V trimming: 4 bases; J trimming: 3 bases; junction bases outside the gene matches: 8. CDR3 loop: CASSRTSGGREETQYF. Written as DNA, the CDR3 is TGCGCCAGCAGCAGAACTAGCGGGGGCCGTGAAGAGACCCAGTACTTC.

The rearrangement links TRBV4-1 to TRBJ2-1; 8 bases agree with TRBD2. Germline V gives CDR1 MGHRA, CDR2 YSYEKL. The V segment lost 1 base and the J segment 4 bases; nucleotides outside the gene matches: 9. This CDR3 is 17 amino acids long. The CDR3 loop is CASSQGRVPGGYNEQFF. For the CDR3, the DNA is TGCGCCAGCAGCCAAGGAAGGGTTCCGGGGGGGTACAATGAGCAGTTCTTC.

This clone appeared a single time. The CDR3 region has the DNA TGCGCCAGCAGCTTAGCGGGGGGCCGCACAGATACGCAGTATTTT. Its protein is CASSLAGGRTDTQYF. The V and J genes are TRBV5-1 and TRBJ2-3; 9 bases align to TRBD2. In germline, CDR1 is SGHRS, CDR2 YFSETQ. The CDR3 runs to 15 residues. The trim removed 2 bases at V and 1 base at J, leaving 2 bases unmatched.

The V call is TRBV6-5, the J call TRBJ1-5; TRBD1 aligns across 9 bases. Unmatched junction bases numbered 2, after V lost 4 bases and J lost 1 base. The CDR3 covers 15 residues. CDR1 and CDR2 from the germline V gene are MNHEY and SVGAGI. The CDR3 loop reads CASSSGTGSNQPQHF. The CDR3 nucleotides read TGTGCCAGCAGTTCCGGGACAGGGAGCAATCAGCCCCAGCATTTT.

The chain joins TRBV2 to TRBJ2-1; possibly TRBD1 or TRBD2 for D (5 bases each). Germline assignment: CDR1 SNHLY and CDR2 FYNNEI. Trimming pared 2 bases from V and 0 bases from J, leaving 17 bases between. The CDR3 spans 18 residues. CDR3 region: CASSERDPVTSSYNEQFF. The CDR3 DNA reads TGTGCCAGCAGTGAACGGGACCCAGTTACAAGCTCCTACAATGAGCAGTTCTTC.

In this sample, this clone turned up a few times. The V and J genes are TRBV6-1 and TRBJ2-2; D might be TRBD1 (6 bases). This CDR3 region has 13 residues. Deletions cut 6 bases from V and 5 bases from J, with 10 bases between. Germline assignment: CDR1 MNHNS and CDR2 SASEGT. The CDR3: CASRGQGTGELFF. The CDR3 DNA is TGTGCCAGCAGAGGGCAGGGGACCGGGGAGCTGTTTTTT.

The sample holds one count of this clone. This chain joins TRBV7-9 and TRBJ1-2, with D unresolved. The CDR3 totals 14 residues. Germline V gene sequence: CDR1 SEHNR, CDR2 FQNEAQ (reference sequence). The ends were cut back, 4 bases at V and 10 bases at J, with 19 bases in the middle. This chain's CDR3 is CASSSNGGPPTYTF. For the CDR3, the DNA is TGTGCCAGCAGCTCTAATGGTGGTCCTCCAACCTACACCTTC.

V usage is TRBV29-1 and J usage is TRBJ1-1, with unresolved D. Germline CDR1 reads SQVTM; CDR2 reads ANQGSEA. V was clipped by 4 bases and J by 6 bases, with 9 bases between them. The CDR3 extends over 11 amino acids. The CDR3 is CSVAAGAEAFF. The CDR3 nucleotides are TGCAGCGTTGCGGCCGGGGCTGAAGCTTTCTTT.

This clone occurred a few times. The chain couples TRBV6-1 to TRBJ2-1; 9 positions agree with TRBD1. The J segment lost 10 bases and the V segment lost 4 bases, leaving 11 bases of the junction unmatched. Germline CDR1 is MNHNS and CDR2 is SASEGT. This CDR3 contains 15 residues. CDR3 in DNA: TGTGCCAGCAGTGCCCCGGGACAGGGTATATGGGAGCAGTTCTTC. It specifies CASSAPGQGIWEQFF.

With respect to this clone: Other DNA sequences in this specimen translate into the identical CDR3. This sequence joins TRBV7-9 and TRBJ1-6, with D maybe TRBD1 (5 bases). With 1 base removed from V and 3 bases from J, the gap between germline ends came to 10 bases. From germline, CDR1 is SEHNR and CDR2 FQNEAQ (reference sequence). CDR3 length: 16 residues. CDR3 DNA: TGTGCCAGCAGCTTAGGGCAGGGATTCTATAATTCACCCCTCCACTTT. Its translation is CASSLGQGFYNSPLHF.

This clone came up a few times. The V gene is TRBV14, the J gene TRBJ1-6; D perhaps matches TRBD1 (5 bases). The germline V gene encodes CDR1 SGHDN and CDR2 FVKESK. V was trimmed by 6 bases and J by 5 bases, leaving 8 bases between them. The CDR3 totals 13 residues. CDR3: CASSWDHNSPLHF. The CDR3 coding sequence is TGTGCCAGCAGTTGGGACCATAATTCACCCCTCCACTTT.

For the CDR3, the DNA is TGCGCCAGCAGCTTGGCCCCTACGAGGGGCACCGGGGAGCTGTTTTTT. Translated: CASSLAPTRGTGELFF. V and J are TRBV5-1 and TRBJ2-2; D may correspond to TRBD1 or TRBD2 (5 bases each). Trimming removed 0 bases at V and 4 bases at J, with 13 bases between. Germline V gives CDR1 SGHRS, CDR2 YFSETQ. This CDR3 is built from 16 residues.

V and J are TRBV10-3 and TRBJ2-5; 8 nucleotides agree with TRBD2. The CDR3 spans 15 residues. V lost 2 bases and J lost 0; bases outside the gene matches: 2. From germline, CDR1 is ENHRY and CDR2 SYGVKD. DNA for the CDR3: TGTGCCATCAGTGAGGAGCGGGGGTACCAAGAGACCCAGTACTTC. Translation: CAISEERGYQETQYF.

V gene TRBV5-6 combines with J gene TRBJ1-4; D remains unclear. Deletions cut 1 base from V and 6 bases from J, with 19 bases between. The CDR3 runs 17 residues. Germline values: CDR1 SGHDT, CDR2 YYEEEE. CDR3 DNA sequence: TGTGCCAGCAGCTTGTTCCTCCTTGGGAACTATGATGAAAAACTGTTTTTT. The encoded protein is CASSLFLLGNYDEKLFF.

The gene calls are TRBV4-1 and TRBJ2-1, with D perhaps TRBD1 or TRBD2 (5 bases each). From germline, CDR1 is MGHRA and CDR2 YSYEKL. The CDR3 has 17 residues. V dropped 1 base and J dropped 2 bases, with 15 bases sitting between them. The CDR3 is CASSQGGLGTAYNEQFF. CDR3 bases: TGCGCCAGCAGCCAAGGGGGTCTGGGGACGGCCTACAATGAGCAGTTCTTC.

This clone was counted a few times. This chain links TRBV6-1 with TRBJ1-5; 8 bases align to TRBD1. The CDR3 spans 14 residues. V dropped 6 bases and J dropped 2; count of bases not matched to a gene: 3. Germline V gene lookup returns CDR1 MNHNS and CDR2 SASEGT. The CDR3 here is CASRLQGGNQPQHF. For the CDR3, the DNA is TGTGCCAGCAGGCTACAGGGGGGCAATCAGCCCCAGCATTTT.

The chain uses TRBV30 and TRBJ1-4; D possibly corresponds to TRBD1 (5 bases). Germline loops: CDR1 GTSNPN, CDR2 SVGIG (reference sequence). Trimming stripped 0 bases from V and 6 bases from J, with 11 bases between. The CDR3 covers 14 residues. The CDR3 DNA is TGTGCCTGGAGTGTCGGCAGGGCCCATGAAAAACTGTTTTTT. Translated, it gives CAWSVGRAHEKLFF.